A selection of T cell receptor beta chains follows, all from one sample in a study of T-cell reconstitution after alpha-beta-depleted transplantation in children. TCRdb ran MiXCR on the PCR reads and lists one entry per CDR3 protein. The sample lists roughly 250,000 distinct CDR3 sequences; just under 8.5% were seen once. The sequenced sample was PBMCs, mostly from graft donor cells, obtained 180 days after TCRalphabeta/CD19-depleted stem cell transplant. All receptors derive from a male patient between 5 and 17 years old who had a stem cell transplant for acute lymphoblastic leukemia, so the T cells may come from the graft donor. CDR3s include the opening cysteine and the closing phenylalanine or tryptophan. The D gene is left open where the match is weak. Rows may omit the clone size; those that give it use once, few, many or a size class.

V gene	J gene	D gene	clone size	CDR3 DNA	CDR3 protein
TRBV7-2	TRBJ1-4	-	many	TGTGCCAGCAGCTTACGCACGGCTGGGATGGGGACTAATGAAAAACTGTTTTTT	CASSLRTAGMGTNEKLFF
TRBV18	TRBJ2-7	-	-	TGTGCCAGCTCACCAGTAGCAAACGGGGCGGGTCGGTACGAGCAGTACTTC	CASSPVANGAGRYEQYF
TRBV5-7	TRBJ1-5	-	many	TGTGCCAGCAGTCCACGGGACGTCAGCAATCAGCCCCAGCATTTT	CASSPRDVSNQPQHF
TRBV7-9	TRBJ1-2	-	many	TGTGCCAGCAGCTTGTTTGATCACTACACCTTC	CASSLFDHYTF
TRBV12-3/TRBV12-4	TRBJ2-4	TRBD2	-	TGTGCCAGCAGTTTAGCGGGCGGGAGGGCCCAAGGAGGCAAAAACATTCAGTACTTC	CASSLAGGRAQGGKNIQYF
TRBV24-1	TRBJ2-4	-	many	TGTGCCACCAGTGACCCTACAGAGAACATTCAGTACTTC	CATSDPTENIQYF
TRBV3-1	TRBJ2-1	-	many	TGTGCCAGCAGCAAAGGCTACCCTAGCGAGACTTCCTACAATGAGCAGTTCTTC	CASSKGYPSETSYNEQFF
TRBV28	TRBJ2-7	TRBD1	many	TGTGCCAGCAGTTCCATAAACAGGGGGCCCTACGAGCAGTACTTC	CASSSINRGPYEQYF
TRBV10-3	TRBJ1-5	-	many	TGTGCCACCCTGCCGGGACACGGGAATCAGCCCCAGCATTTT	CATLPGHGNQPQHF
TRBV28	TRBJ1-3	-	many	TGTGCCAGCAGTCCCCGGGGGGGAGGAAACACCATATATTTT	CASSPRGGGNTIYF
TRBV7-3	TRBJ1-5	-	many	TGTGCCAGCGGCAATCAGCCCCAGCATTTT	CASGNQPQHF
TRBV29-1	TRBJ2-3	-	many	TGCAGCGTTGATGCCTCAGAGACAGTTCTAGATACGCAGTATTTT	CSVDASETVLDTQYF
TRBV29-1	TRBJ2-5	TRBD2	many	TGCAGCGTTTTTTTTCGGGAGGAAGCGTGGGAGACCCAGTACTTC	CSVFFREEAWETQYF
TRBV20-1	TRBJ1-4	-	many	TGCAGTGCTCGACAGTCTTTGGGTAATGAAAAACTGTTTTTT	CSARQSLGNEKLFF
TRBV6-5	TRBJ2-7	TRBD1	many	TGTGCCAGCAGTTACCCCCCACAGGGGAGCTCCTACGAGCAGTACTTC	CASSYPPQGSSYEQYF
TRBV27	TRBJ2-1	TRBD2	many	TGTGCCAGCAGTTTTAGGGAGGGGCCTAGGAATGAGCAGTTCTTC	CASSFREGPRNEQFF
TRBV4-1	TRBJ2-7	-	-	TGCGCCAGCAGCCAAGAATGGCGGAGAAGCTCCTACGAGCAGTACTTC	CASSQEWRRSSYEQYF
TRBV12-3/TRBV12-4	TRBJ2-5	-	many	TGTGCCAGCAGTGATGGACTCCGGGGGTGGGAGACCCAGTACTTC	CASSDGLRGWETQYF
TRBV12-3/TRBV12-4	TRBJ2-1	-	many	TGTGCCAGCAGTTTATTCCCCCCCTGGGAGCAGTTCTTC	CASSLFPPWEQFF
TRBV12-3/TRBV12-4	TRBJ2-3	-	many	TGTGCCAGCAGTGCGGGGACAGCCCTCACAGATACGCAGTATTTT	CASSAGTALTDTQYF
TRBV7-9	TRBJ1-5	TRBD1	-	TGTGCCAGCAGCTCTGGACAGGGGAGGATCAGCAATCAGCCCCAGCATTTT	CASSSGQGRISNQPQHF
TRBV12-3/TRBV12-4	TRBJ1-3	-	many	TGTGCCAGCAGTCTCGGACAGTCGCACACCATATATTTT	CASSLGQSHTIYF
TRBV5-1	TRBJ2-2	TRBD1	few	TGCGCCAGCAGCCTGACAGGGCACGTCGGGGAGCTGTTTTTT	CASSLTGHVGELFF
TRBV2	TRBJ1-1	-	many	TGTGCCAGCAGTGAACGGCGGGGAAACACTGAAGCTTTCTTT	CASSERRGNTEAFF
TRBV3-1	TRBJ1-2	-	many	TGTGCCAGCAGCCAAGCCGGACCGGTAAACTATGGCTACACCTTC	CASSQAGPVNYGYTF
TRBV20-1	TRBJ2-7	-	many	TGCAGTGCTAGAGACAGGACTTACGAGCAGTACTTC	CSARDRTYEQYF
TRBV20-1	TRBJ1-5	-	many	TGCAGTGCTAGGATGCCTTATAGCAATCAGCCCCAGCATTTT	CSARMPYSNQPQHF
TRBV5-1	TRBJ1-1	TRBD1	many	TGCGCCAGCAGCTCACAGGGGAGCACTGAAGCTTTCTTT	CASSSQGSTEAFF
TRBV27	TRBJ2-3	-	many	TGTGCCAGCAGTTTTGAAGGAAGGTGGGCCCCTACGCAGTATTTT	CASSFEGRWAPTQYF
TRBV5-1	TRBJ2-3	TRBD2	many	TGCGCCAGCAGCTTAGGACGGGAGGGCACAGATACGCAGTATTTT	CASSLGREGTDTQYF
TRBV7-2	TRBJ1-5	-	many	TGTGCCAGCAGCCACGACGGATATAGCAATCAGCCCCAGCATTTT	CASSHDGYSNQPQHF
TRBV3-1	TRBJ2-1	-	-	TGTGCCAGCAGCCAAGGCCGGGACAAGTCTAGGGGGTACAATGAGCAGTTCTTC	CASSQGRDKSRGYNEQFF